The 10 T cell receptor beta chains reported below all come from one sample, sequenced in a study of blood T cells in healthy people across ages. PCR was performed a second time for roughly 7 to 11 cycles using a sample-barcoded 5' primer and a J-beta primer mix. Via MiXCR, TCRdb re-called the 5' RACE reads, giving one row per CDR3 protein. The sample lists approximately 360,000 distinct CDR3 sequences, 52% occurring once. The specimen was blood. The origin of the receptors is a man between 60 and 70 years old in good health.

This clonotype was seen only a few times. This chain connects TRBV6-2 or TRBV6-3 to TRBJ1-5; 7 nucleotides line up with TRBD1. Germline-derived CDR1 and CDR2 are MNHEY and SVGEGT. V dropped 5 bases and J dropped 2; count of bases not matched to a gene: 6. CDR3 size: 15 residues. CDR3 in DNA: TGTGCCAGCAGTATAAGGGGGCAAGGCAATCAGCCCCAGCATTTT. Its protein product is CASSIRGQGNQPQHF.

The gene calls are TRBV5-1 and TRBJ2-3; D might be TRBD1 (6 bases). The germline CDR1 and CDR2 sequences are SGHRS and YFSETQ. CDR3 length equals 15 residues. The germline V and J ends were trimmed by 7 bases and 4 bases, with 19 bases remaining between them. In DNA, the CDR3 is TGCGCCAGCGGTCGACAGGACCCAAGCGCAGATACGCAGTATTTT. Its translation: CASGRQDPSADTQYF.

The chain recombines TRBV7-8 with TRBJ2-3; D perhaps matches TRBD1 (6 bases). There are 15 residues in the CDR3. CDR1 and CDR2 from the germline V gene are SGHVS and FQNEAQ. V shed 3 bases and J shed 2 bases, with 12 bases lying between them. The CDR3 bases are TGTGCCAGCAGCTTTTTACAGGGAATCACAGATACGCAGTATTTT. Its translation: CASSFLQGITDTQYF.

This clonotype has more than one count but fewer than ten. The CDR3 protein is CASSLAGDKTDTQYF. CDR3 nucleotide sequence: TGTGCCAGCAGCTTAGCGGGAGATAAAACAGATACGCAGTATTTT. The rearrangement joins TRBV7-2 to TRBJ2-3; weak D call: TRBD2 (5 bases). This CDR3 is 15 amino acids long. Germline values: CDR1 SGHTA, CDR2 FQGNSA. V gave up 0 bases and J gave up 3 bases, with 10 bases separating them.

This clonotype was observed at least ten times. This may come from a read error, since a much larger clone is one base off. The V and J genes are TRBV12-3 or TRBV12-4 and TRBJ2-3; D is unresolved. The CDR3 spans 13 residues. V was trimmed by 4 bases and J by 4 bases, leaving 9 bases between them. The CDR3 sequence: CASSCHRADTQYF. Here the CDR3 DNA reads TGTGCCAGCAGTTGCCATAGGGCAGATACGCAGTATTTT.

The chain uses TRBV27 and TRBJ2-6; D gene uncertain. Per germline, CDR1 MNHEY and CDR2 SMNVEV (reference sequence). V was shortened by 2 bases and J by 3 bases, with 11 bases between the two germline ends. The CDR3 is made up of 16 amino acids. The CDR3 sequence is CASSLNGFGGANVLTF. The CDR3 region has the DNA TGTGCCAGCAGTTTAAATGGCTTCGGTGGGGCCAACGTCCTGACTTTC.

The V gene is TRBV6-5, the J gene TRBJ2-7; 7 bases map to TRBD1. The ends lost 4 bases at V and 0 bases at J; junction bases unmatched: 9. Germline V gene data show CDR1 as MNHEY and CDR2 as SVGAGI. The CDR3 is 16 residues long. The CDR3 protein is CASSWPGQPLSYEQYF. CDR3 bases: TGTGCCAGCAGTTGGCCGGGACAGCCCCTCTCCTACGAGCAGTACTTC.

This sequence joins TRBV4-1 and TRBJ2-5, with 8 positions matching TRBD1. CDR1 and CDR2 (germline): MGHRA, YSYEKL. The V gene end was trimmed by 2 bases and the J gene end by 6 bases; junction bases not matched to a gene: 8. This CDR3 region has 15 residues. In DNA, the CDR3 is TGCGCCAGCAGCCAATCGACAGGGGAGGTCAAGACCCAGTACTTC. It yields the protein CASSQSTGEVKTQYF.

This clonotype has just a few counts. V and J are TRBV20-1 and TRBJ2-1; the match to TRBD2 covers 14 bases. The CDR3 has 18 residues. The germline V gene has CDR1 DFQATT and CDR2 SNEGSKA (reference sequence). V was pared by 0 bases and J by 13 bases, with 17 bases of the junction left unmatched. This CDR3 reads CSARDPAGVGLAGGLQFF. CDR3 nucleotide sequence: TGCAGTGCTAGAGATCCCGCAGGGGTTGGACTAGCGGGAGGTTTACAGTTCTTC.

This clonotype was counted a few times. This sequence joins TRBV3-1 and TRBJ2-3, with TRBD1 as a possible D gene (6 bases). The CDR3 contains 17 residues. V gave up 4 bases and J gave up 4 bases, with 21 bases separating them. CDR1 and CDR2 (germline): LGHDT, YNNKEL (reference sequence). CDR3 sequence (DNA): TGTGCCAGCAGCCCACATGGACAGAGGCTGAAGGCAGATACGCAGTATTTT. This encodes CASSPHGQRLKADTQYF.